Described below is a single T cell receptor beta chain sequence and its context. Its antigen is unidentified. One entry per CDR3 protein, called by TCRdb with MiXCR from the RT-PCR reads. This table holds around 710,000 distinct CDR3 sequences, 14% found once. The data stem from a study of response to subunit inactivated influenza vaccine. Germline loops: CDR1 KGHSH, CDR2 LQKENI. CDR3 size: 15 residues. V shed 0 bases, J shed 6 bases, and the junction held 5 bases outside the gene matches. Study outcomes and limitations: Few additional T cells are recruited per seasonal influenza vaccination, authors suggested.

Sequenced material: PBMCs from blood, taken 14 days before vaccination. The chain is built from TRBV18 and TRBJ2-1, with 7 bases fitting TRBD1. The TCR sequence derives from a man over 45 who received an inactivated influenza vaccine. The CDR3 here is CASSPPKTGSNEQFF. The CDR3 bases are TGTGCCAGCTCACCACCGAAGACAGGGAGCAATGAGCAGTTCTTC.